The 16 T cell receptor beta chains below all came from one sample that was sequenced in a study of blood T cell repertoires in COVID-19. Repertoires were generated with immunoSEQ multiplex PCR, while TCRdb's copy carries only in-frame clones and drops some. The sample has about 100,000 clones, more than 75% seen once. Sequencing was done on a sample of peripheral blood. All receptors come from a human donor in a cohort sampled during active COVID-19.

V and J are TRBV5-1 and TRBJ2-3; D gene ambiguous. Deletions cut 4 bases from V and 3 bases from J, with 15 bases between. The CDR3 has 15 amino acids. Germline CDR1 and CDR2: SGHRS and YFSETQ. CDR3 protein: CASSQNPGGTDTQYF. CDR3 nucleotides: TGCGCCAGCAGCCAGAACCCTGGCGGAACAGATACGCAGTATTTT.

The chain employs TRBV7-2 and TRBJ2-1; no clear D gene. The CDR3 totals 13 residues. V lost 2 bases to trimming and J lost 6 bases, with 8 bases between them. CDR1 and CDR2 (germline): SGHTA, FQGNSA. CDR3 bases: TGTGCCAGCAGCTTATTTAGTGGCAATGAGCAGTTCTTC. Translation: CASSLFSGNEQFF.

J is TRBJ1-4 and V is TRBV6-6; 7 bases align to TRBD1. Unmatched junction bases numbered 10, after V lost 6 bases and J lost 3 bases. Germline CDR1 is MNHNY and CDR2 is SVGAGI (reference sequence). The CDR3 length is 16 residues. This CDR3 is CASRDTQGTPNEKLFF. CDR3 DNA: TGTGCCAGCAGGGATACACAGGGGACCCCTAATGAAAAACTGTTTTTT.

This chain connects TRBV10-3 to TRBJ2-5, with D possibly being TRBD2 (6 bases). V gave up 3 bases and J gave up 11 bases, with 13 bases separating them. Per germline, CDR1 ENHRY and CDR2 SYGVKD. This CDR3 region has 12 residues. The CDR3 DNA sequence: TGTGCCATCAGTGACTGGTCGGGGGAGCAGTACTTC. Its translation is CAISDWSGEQYF.

The J gene is TRBJ2-6, the V gene TRBV5-1; D is perhaps TRBD2 (6 bases). The germline CDR1 and CDR2 sequences are SGHRS and YFSETQ. V lost 4 bases and J 0 bases, leaving 8 bases between the germline ends. CDR3 length equals 15 residues. Written as DNA, the CDR3 is TGCGCCAGCAGCCAACTAGCCTCTGGGGCCAACGTCCTGACTTTC. Its protein product is CASSQLASGANVLTF.

The chain carries TRBV20-1 and TRBJ1-6; perhaps TRBD1 as D (5 bases). CDR1 and CDR2 from the germline V gene are DFQATT and SNEGSKA (reference sequence). The CDR3 runs 13 residues. Trimming stripped 3 bases from V and 5 bases from J, with 8 bases between. The DNA for the CDR3 is TGCAGTGCTAGTGTAGGGGATAATTCACCCCTCCACTTT. Its protein product is CSASVGDNSPLHF.

The genes are TRBV29-1 and TRBJ2-3, with D possibly TRBD1 on 7 matching bases. The CDR3 sequence is 16 residues long. CDR1 is SQVTM, CDR2 ANQGSEA, per germline. Trimming took off 7 bases at V and 2 bases at J, with 22 bases between the two ends. The CDR3 coding sequence is TGCAGCGCTCCAGGGAGGCGGGACAGAAACACAGATACGCAGTATTTT. Protein sequence: CSAPGRRDRNTDTQYF.

This rearrangement joins TRBV4-1 to TRBJ2-1; no clear D gene. Germline V CDR1 and CDR2: MGHRA, YSYEKL. V was cut by 4 bases and J by 8 bases, with 12 bases left in between. The CDR3 covers 13 residues. The CDR3 bases are TGCGCCAGCAGCCGATACATAGAGGATGAGCAGTTCTTC. Translating gives CASSRYIEDEQFF.

This clone was counted once. The gene calls are TRBV7-6 and TRBJ2-1; TRBD2 matches at 7 bases. The length of the CDR3 is 17 residues. The junction had 11 bases not matched to a gene; V was cut back by 2 bases and J by 4 bases. CDR1 and CDR2 from the germline V gene are SGHVS and FNYEAQ. CDR3 loop: CASSLLQGLSTYNEQFF. The CDR3 bases are TGTGCCAGCAGCTTACTGCAGGGACTATCCACTTACAATGAGCAGTTCTTC.

This chain uses TRBV3-1 (or the pseudogene TRBV3-2) with TRBJ2-3; D is unclear. Germline V gene data show CDR1 as LGHDT and CDR2 as YNNKEL (reference sequence). V was cut by 11 bases and J by 1 base, with 13 bases left in between. The CDR3 contains 13 residues. The CDR3 spells CAAASSGTDTQYF. The CDR3 nucleotides read TGTGCCGCAGCGTCTAGTGGCACAGATACGCAGTATTTT.

The chain combines TRBV9 with TRBJ2-5; 9 nucleotides align to TRBD1. CDR1 is SGDLS, CDR2 YYNGEE, per germline. Trimming removed 3 bases from V and 5 bases from J; junction bases left unmatched: 8. The CDR3 is 15 residues long. CDR3 nucleotides: TGTGCCAGCAGCGCTCGCGGGACAGGGATGGAGACCCAGTACTTC. This sequence encodes CASSARGTGMETQYF.

Written as DNA, the CDR3 is TGTGCCAGCAGCTTATCCCGAGAGACCCAGTACTTC. Protein sequence: CASSLSRETQYF. The chain recombines TRBV5-8 with TRBJ2-5, with D hard to call. Germline values: CDR1 SGHTS, CDR2 YDEGEE. Trimming stripped 2 bases from V and 4 bases from J, with 6 bases between. CDR3 length: 12 amino acids.

The chain employs TRBV19 and TRBJ1-2; TRBD1 aligns across 8 bases. The CDR3 is 16 amino acids. The ends lost 3 bases at V and 8 bases at J; junction bases unmatched: 14. CDR1 LNHDA and CDR2 SQIVND come from the germline V gene (reference sequence). The DNA for the CDR3 is TGTGCCAGTAGTATCATCTTGACAGGGGCGGCGAGCGGCTACACCTTC. Protein product: CASSIILTGAASGYTF.

The rearrangement joins TRBV6-5 to TRBJ1-4, with TRBD1 as a possible D gene (6 bases). This CDR3 is 12 amino acids long. The germline gives CDR1 MNHEY, CDR2 SVGAGI. V was trimmed by 6 bases and J by 7 bases, leaving 9 bases between them. CDR3: CASRGTFEKLFF. The DNA of the CDR3 is TGTGCCAGCAGGGGGACATTTGAAAAACTGTTTTTT.

The chain combines TRBV9 with TRBJ1-4; 7 bases align to TRBD1. Germline V gene lookup returns CDR1 SGDLS and CDR2 YYNGEE. J gave up 5 bases and V 1 base, and 5 bases lay outside the gene matches. This CDR3 region has 15 residues. This CDR3 reads CASSVTGDGNEKLFF. Here the CDR3 DNA reads TGTGCCAGCAGCGTAACAGGGGATGGGAATGAAAAACTGTTTTTT.

At least ten counts were recorded for this clone. V gene TRBV27 combines with J gene TRBJ1-5; TRBD1 matches 7 bases. The germline gives CDR1 MNHEY, CDR2 SMNVEV (reference sequence). J was trimmed by 2 bases and V by 0 bases; bases with no gene match: 4. The CDR3 length is 16 residues. This CDR3 is CASSLSPGGGNQPQHF. CDR3 DNA sequence: TGTGCCAGCAGTTTATCGCCAGGGGGAGGCAATCAGCCCCAGCATTTT.